These 14 T cell receptor beta chains were all obtained from the same sample, sequenced in a study of technical replicates of blood from a few donors. TCRdb's copy holds only in-frame clones and misses some; the assay was immunoSEQ multiplex PCR. The table lists under 95,000 clones, roughly 89% of them singletons, with under 0.4% in the top ten. The specimen sequenced was T cells isolated from PBMCs. All receptors derive from a human donor in good health. Some clones in this sample may be carry-over from other donors' samples.

The chain employs TRBV5-1 and TRBJ2-2; a weak D match, TRBD1 (6 bases). CDR1 and CDR2 (germline): SGHRS, YFSETQ. V lost 0 bases to trimming and J lost 9 bases, with 21 bases between them. This CDR3 region has 17 residues. This CDR3 is CASSLDFFRPGVRELFF. The CDR3 bases are TGCGCCAGCAGCTTGGATTTTTTCCGGCCAGGGGTGCGGGAGCTGTTTTTT.

This clone has a single count. This chain connects TRBV28 to TRBJ2-3; 16 bases are a match to TRBD2. V was pared by 4 bases and J by 1 base, with 14 bases of the junction left unmatched. The CDR3 totals 21 residues. CDR1 MDHEN and CDR2 SYDVKM come from the germline V gene. The CDR3 DNA sequence: TGTGCCAGCAGTTCCTTACGACCGGGACTAGCGGGGGGGCGTCGCACAGATACGCAGTATTTT. Amino acids: CASSSLRPGLAGGRRTDTQYF.

The V gene is TRBV7-3, the J gene TRBJ2-3, with D hard to call. The germline V gene has CDR1 SGHTA and CDR2 FQGTGA. The V gene lost 5 bases and the J gene lost 6 bases, with 15 bases spanning the gap. The CDR3 sequence is 14 residues long. The CDR3 DNA sequence: TGTGCCAGCAGCCTTGCTAGGTCCGGCGATACGCAGTATTTT. Protein: CASSLARSGDTQYF.

This chain joins TRBV29-1 and TRBJ2-3; 10 nucleotides match TRBD2. The CDR3 has 14 residues. In germline, CDR1 is SQVTM, CDR2 ANQGSEA. V trimming: 4 bases; J trimming: 5 bases; junction bases outside the gene matches: 6. CDR3 amino acids: CSVVPSGSQDTQYF. CDR3 in DNA: TGCAGCGTTGTCCCTAGCGGGAGTCAAGATACGCAGTATTTT.

The rearrangement links TRBV5-6 to TRBJ2-7; D may be TRBD1 (5 bases). The CDR3 extends over 16 amino acids. V was clipped by 0 bases and J by 3 bases, with 16 bases between them. Germline CDR1 reads SGHDT; CDR2 reads YYEEEE. CDR3 in DNA: TGTGCCAGCAGCTTGGGGGCAGGACGTCAGGGCTACGAGCAGTACTTC. Protein sequence: CASSLGAGRQGYEQYF.

The J gene is TRBJ2-7, the V gene TRBV28; possibly TRBD2 for D (5 bases). The CDR3 covers 19 residues. CDR1 MDHEN and CDR2 SYDVKM come from the germline V gene. The V gene lost 3 bases and the J gene lost 0 bases, with 24 bases spanning the gap. The DNA of the CDR3 is TGTGCCAGCAGTTTTGAAGGACTGGGTGGCGGGTCTAGCTCCTACGAGCAGTACTTC. Translated, it gives CASSFEGLGGGSSSYEQYF. The full variable domain, rest sourced from reference TRBV28 and TRBJ2-7, is DVKVTQSSRYLVKRTGEKVFLECVQDMDHENMFWYRQDPGLGLRLIYFSYDVKMKEKGDIPEGYSVSREKKERFSLILESASTNQTSMYLCASSFEGLGGGSSSYEQYFGPGTRLTVT.

The genes are TRBV7-9 and TRBJ2-5, with TRBD2 as a possible D gene (5 bases). The J call may be in error: the DNA end matches TRBJ2-7 better. The germline gives CDR1 SEHNR, CDR2 FQNEAQ (reference sequence). CDR3 length: 14 residues. The CDR3 reads CASSPSGIPIEQYF. The CDR3 bases are TGTGCCAGCAGCCCCTCCGGGATACCCATCGAGCAGTACTTC.

The chain has TRBV5-6 and TRBJ2-3; 8 bases map to TRBD2. The CDR3 consists of 17 residues. CDR1 is SGHDT and CDR2 is YYEEEE in the germline V gene. The J segment lost 2 bases and the V segment lost 3 bases, leaving 11 bases of the junction unmatched. The CDR3 is CASSSLRLAGVTDTQYF. The CDR3 DNA follows: TGTGCCAGCAGCTCCCTGCGGCTAGCGGGCGTCACAGATACGCAGTATTTT.

This chain connects TRBV7-2 to TRBJ2-2, with 7 bases that match TRBD2. Per the germline V gene, CDR1 is SGHTA and CDR2 is FQGNSA. V lost 2 bases, J lost 4 bases, and 7 bases stayed unmatched. The CDR3 is made up of 16 amino acids. The CDR3 is CASSLLAGEGTGELFF. The CDR3 DNA reads as TGTGCCAGCAGCTTACTGGCGGGAGAGGGCACCGGGGAGCTGTTTTTT.

The V gene is TRBV6-5, the J gene TRBJ1-2, with 7 bases that match TRBD1. From germline, CDR1 is MNHEY and CDR2 SVGAGI. Trimming cost V 8 bases and J 4 bases; bases outside gene matches: 4. The CDR3 spans 12 residues. The CDR3 DNA is TGTGCCAGCGGAGGGACAGCCTATGGCTACACCTTC. Translated, it gives CASGGTAYGYTF.

This chain joins TRBV28 and TRBJ2-7; D is perhaps TRBD1 (6 bases). This CDR3 region has 14 residues. The germline V and J ends were trimmed by 8 bases and 2 bases, with 16 bases remaining between them. CDR1 MDHEN and CDR2 SYDVKM come from the germline V gene. The DNA of the CDR3 is TGTGCCAGCGGGGAACAGGGCCCGACCTACGAGCAGTACTTC. Encoded protein: CASGEQGPTYEQYF.

The chain has TRBV21-1 and TRBJ1-5; the DNA was not compared with TRBD1, the D call given in the table. TRBV21-1 is given as a pseudogene. There are 21 residues in the CDR3. CDR3 amino acids: CASSVMRGDRVTVYSNQPQHF. For the CDR3, the DNA is TGTGCCAGCAGCGTAATGCGGGGGGACAGGGTAACCGTTTATAGCAATCAGCCCCAGCATTTT.

The rearrangement links TRBV7-6 to TRBJ1-1, with a possible D match to TRBD1 (6 bases). Trimming removed 4 bases at V and 2 bases at J, with 11 bases between. Germline CDR1 SGHVS, CDR2 FNYEAQ. This CDR3 is built from 14 residues. CDR3 nucleotide sequence: TGTGCCAGCAGCTCCCGGACAGACAACACTGAAGCTTTCTTT. As protein: CASSSRTDNTEAFF.

The gene calls are TRBV14 and TRBJ1-3; D gene unclear. Germline CDR1 reads SGHDN; CDR2 reads FVKESK. The V end was cut by 1 base, the J end by 0 bases, with 10 bases between. The CDR3 length is 16 residues. CDR3 DNA sequence: TGTGCCAGCAGCCAAGTCTGGCCCATCTCTGGAAACACCATATATTTT. Protein: CASSQVWPISGNTIYF.